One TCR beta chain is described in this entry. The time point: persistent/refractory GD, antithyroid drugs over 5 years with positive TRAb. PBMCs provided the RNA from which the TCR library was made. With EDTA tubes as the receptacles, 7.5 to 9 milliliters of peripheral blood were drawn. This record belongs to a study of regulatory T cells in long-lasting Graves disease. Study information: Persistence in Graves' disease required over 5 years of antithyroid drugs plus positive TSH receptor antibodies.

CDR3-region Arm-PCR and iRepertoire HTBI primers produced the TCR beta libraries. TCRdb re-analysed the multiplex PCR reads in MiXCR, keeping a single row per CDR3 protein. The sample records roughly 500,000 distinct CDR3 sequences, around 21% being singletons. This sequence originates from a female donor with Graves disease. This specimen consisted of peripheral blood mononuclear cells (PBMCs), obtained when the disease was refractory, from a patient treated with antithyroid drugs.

The CDR3 DNA reads TGTGCCAGCAGCTTGGCTGCCGTTGGAGGATCGAACACTGAAGCTTTCTTT. This translates into CASSLAAVGGSNTEAFF. The chain recombines TRBV5-5 with TRBJ1-1; D is uncertain. V lost 0 bases to trimming and J lost 1 base, with 16 bases between them. CDR3 size: 17 residues. Germline V gives CDR1 SGHKS, CDR2 YYEKEE (reference sequence). Full variable domain (missing parts from reference TRBV5-5 and TRBJ1-1): DAGVTQSPTHLIKTRGQQVTLRCSPISGHKSVSWYQQVLGQGPQFIFQYYEKEERGRGNFPDRFSARQFPNYSSELNVNALLLGDSALYLCASSLAAVGGSNTEAFFGQGTRLTVV.